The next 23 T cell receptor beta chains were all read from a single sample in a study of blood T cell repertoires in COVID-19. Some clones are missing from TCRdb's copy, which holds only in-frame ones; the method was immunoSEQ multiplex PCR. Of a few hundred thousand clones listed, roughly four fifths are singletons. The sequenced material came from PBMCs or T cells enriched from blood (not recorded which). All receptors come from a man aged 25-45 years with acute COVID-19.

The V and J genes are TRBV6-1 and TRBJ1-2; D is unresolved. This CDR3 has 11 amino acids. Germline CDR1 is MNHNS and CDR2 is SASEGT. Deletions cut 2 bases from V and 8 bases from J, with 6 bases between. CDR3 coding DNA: TGTGCCAGCAGTGAAACTCGGGGCTACACCTTC. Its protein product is CASSETRGYTF.

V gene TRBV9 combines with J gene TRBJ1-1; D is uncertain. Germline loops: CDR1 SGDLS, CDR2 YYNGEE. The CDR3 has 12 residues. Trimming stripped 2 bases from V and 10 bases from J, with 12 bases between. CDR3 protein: CASSVAGRAAFF. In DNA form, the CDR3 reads TGTGCCAGCAGCGTCGCGGGGAGGGCAGCTTTCTTT.

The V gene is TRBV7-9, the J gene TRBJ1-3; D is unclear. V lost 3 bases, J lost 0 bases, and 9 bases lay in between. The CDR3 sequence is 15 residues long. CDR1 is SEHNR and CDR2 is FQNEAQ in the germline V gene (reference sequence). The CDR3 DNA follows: TGTGCCAGCAGCTTCGGGAATCCCTCTGGAAACACCATATATTTT. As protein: CASSFGNPSGNTIYF.

The CDR3, as DNA: TGCGCCAGCAGCCACAGGGCTGGGGCCAACGTCCTGACTTTC. Translating gives CASSHRAGANVLTF. This chain connects TRBV10-1 to TRBJ2-6; D is perhaps TRBD1 (6 bases). The CDR3 extends over 14 amino acids. V shed 6 bases and J shed 2 bases, with 8 bases lying between them. The germline V gene encodes CDR1 WNHNN and CDR2 SYGVQD (reference sequence).

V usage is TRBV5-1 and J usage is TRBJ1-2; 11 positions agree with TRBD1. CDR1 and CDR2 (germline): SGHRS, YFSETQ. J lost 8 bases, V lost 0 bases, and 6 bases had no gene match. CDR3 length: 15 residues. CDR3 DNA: TGCGCCAGCAGCTTGGACGGACAGGGGGCATGGGGCTACACCTTC. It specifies CASSLDGQGAWGYTF.

CDR3 in amino acids: CASSPLPRGTDIQYF. The DNA for the CDR3 is TGTGCCAGCTCCCCTCTCCCCCGGGGAACGGACATTCAGTACTTC. J is TRBJ2-4 and V is TRBV18; the D gene is possibly TRBD2 (5 bases). Germline V gene sequence: CDR1 KGHSH, CDR2 LQKENI. Trimming took off 6 bases at V and 8 bases at J, with 20 bases between the two ends. The CDR3 consists of 15 residues.

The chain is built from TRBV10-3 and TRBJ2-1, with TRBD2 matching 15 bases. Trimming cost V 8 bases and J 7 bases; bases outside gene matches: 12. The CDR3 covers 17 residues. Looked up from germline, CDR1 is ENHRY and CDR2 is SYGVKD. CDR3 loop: CAIHGTSGGKSVNEQFF. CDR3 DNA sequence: TGTGCCATCCACGGGACTAGCGGGGGGAAGAGTGTTAATGAGCAGTTCTTC.

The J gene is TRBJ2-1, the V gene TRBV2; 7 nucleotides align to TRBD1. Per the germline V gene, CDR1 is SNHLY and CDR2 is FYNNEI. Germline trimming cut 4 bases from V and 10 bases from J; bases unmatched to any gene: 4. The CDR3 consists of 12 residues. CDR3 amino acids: CASSGDRYEQFF. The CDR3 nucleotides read TGTGCCAGCAGTGGGGACAGATACGAGCAGTTCTTC.

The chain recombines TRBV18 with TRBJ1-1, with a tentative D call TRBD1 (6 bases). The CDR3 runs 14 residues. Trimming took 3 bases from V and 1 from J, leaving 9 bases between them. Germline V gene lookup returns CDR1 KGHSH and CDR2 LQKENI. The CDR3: CASSPDRTNTEAFF. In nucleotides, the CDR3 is TGTGCCAGCTCACCGGACAGAACGAACACTGAAGCTTTCTTT.

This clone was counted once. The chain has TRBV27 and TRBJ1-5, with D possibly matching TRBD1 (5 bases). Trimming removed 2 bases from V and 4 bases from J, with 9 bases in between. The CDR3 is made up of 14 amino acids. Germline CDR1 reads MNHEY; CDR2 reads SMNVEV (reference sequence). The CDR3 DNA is TGTGCCAGCAGTTTAGGGGCCTGGAATCAGCCCCAGCATTTT. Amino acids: CASSLGAWNQPQHF.

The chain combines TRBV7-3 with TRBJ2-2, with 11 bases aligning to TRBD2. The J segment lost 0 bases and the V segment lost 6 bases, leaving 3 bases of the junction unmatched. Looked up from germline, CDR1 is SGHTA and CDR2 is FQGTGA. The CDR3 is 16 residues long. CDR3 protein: CASSLLAGANTGELFF. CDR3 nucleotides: TGTGCCAGCAGTCTACTAGCGGGGGCGAACACCGGGGAGCTGTTTTTT.

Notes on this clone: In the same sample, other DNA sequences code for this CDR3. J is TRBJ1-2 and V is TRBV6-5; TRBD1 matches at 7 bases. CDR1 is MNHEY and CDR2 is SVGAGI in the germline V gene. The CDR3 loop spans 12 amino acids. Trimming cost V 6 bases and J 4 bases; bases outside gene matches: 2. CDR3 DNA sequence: TGTGCCAGCAGCAGGGGGTCCTATGGCTACACCTTC. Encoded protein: CASSRGSYGYTF.

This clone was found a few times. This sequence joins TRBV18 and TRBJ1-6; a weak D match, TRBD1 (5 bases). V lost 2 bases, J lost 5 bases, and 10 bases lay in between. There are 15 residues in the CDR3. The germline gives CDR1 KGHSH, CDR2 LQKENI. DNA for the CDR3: TGTGCCAGCTCACCAGCCAGGGCTGATAATTCACCCCTCCACTTT. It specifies CASSPARADNSPLHF.

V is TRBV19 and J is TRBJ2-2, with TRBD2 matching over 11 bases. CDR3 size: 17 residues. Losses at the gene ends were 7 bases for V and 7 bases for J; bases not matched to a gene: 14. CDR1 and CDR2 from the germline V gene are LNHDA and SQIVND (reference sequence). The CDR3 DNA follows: TGTGCCAGTACCCTGAGACTAGCGGGAACGGGAGTCGGGGAGCTGTTTTTT. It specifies CASTLRLAGTGVGELFF. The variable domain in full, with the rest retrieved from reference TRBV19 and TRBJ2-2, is DGGITQSPKYLFRKEGQNVTLSCEQNLNHDAMYWYRQDPGQGLRLIYYSQIVNDFQKGDIAEGYSVSREKKESFPLTVTSAQKNPTAFYLCASTLRLAGTGVGELFFGEGSRLTVL.

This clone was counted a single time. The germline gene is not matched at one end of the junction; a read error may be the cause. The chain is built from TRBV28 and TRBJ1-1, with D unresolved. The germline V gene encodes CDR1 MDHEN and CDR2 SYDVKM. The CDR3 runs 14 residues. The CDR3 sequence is CASSLLATLTVAFF. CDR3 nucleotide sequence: TGTGCCAGCAGTTTATTAGCTACGTTGACTGTAGCTTTCTTT.

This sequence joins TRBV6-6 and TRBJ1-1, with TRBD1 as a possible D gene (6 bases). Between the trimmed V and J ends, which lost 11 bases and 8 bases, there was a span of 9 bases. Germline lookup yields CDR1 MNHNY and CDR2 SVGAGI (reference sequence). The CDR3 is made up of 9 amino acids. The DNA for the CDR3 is TGTGCCGTCGGGACAGAAGCTTTCTTT. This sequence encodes CAVGTEAFF.

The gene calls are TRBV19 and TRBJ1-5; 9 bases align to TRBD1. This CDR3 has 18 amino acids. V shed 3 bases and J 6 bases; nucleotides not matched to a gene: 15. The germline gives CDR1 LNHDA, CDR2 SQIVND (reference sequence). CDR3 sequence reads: CASSIQGFGTGSAQPQHF. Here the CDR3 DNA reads TGTGCCAGTAGTATTCAAGGCTTCGGGACAGGGAGCGCTCAGCCCCAGCATTTT.

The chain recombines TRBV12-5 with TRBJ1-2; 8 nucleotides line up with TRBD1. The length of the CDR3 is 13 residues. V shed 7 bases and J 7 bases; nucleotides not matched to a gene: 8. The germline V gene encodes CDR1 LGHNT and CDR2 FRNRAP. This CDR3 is CASALDREVGYTF. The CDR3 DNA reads TGTGCTAGTGCCCTGGACAGGGAAGTTGGCTACACCTTC.

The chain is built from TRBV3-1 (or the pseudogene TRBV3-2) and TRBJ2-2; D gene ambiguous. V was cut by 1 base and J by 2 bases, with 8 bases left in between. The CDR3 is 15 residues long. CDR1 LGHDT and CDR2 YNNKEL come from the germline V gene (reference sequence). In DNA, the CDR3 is TGTGCCAGCAGCCAAGGGCGGATTAACACCGGGGAGCTGTTTTTT. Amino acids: CASSQGRINTGELFF.

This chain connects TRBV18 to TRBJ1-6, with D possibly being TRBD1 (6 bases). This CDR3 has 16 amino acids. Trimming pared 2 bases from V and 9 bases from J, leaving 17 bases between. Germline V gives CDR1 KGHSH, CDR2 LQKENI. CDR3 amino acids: CASSPLSYRDASPLHF. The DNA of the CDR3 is TGTGCCAGCTCACCATTATCGTACAGGGACGCTTCACCCCTCCACTTT. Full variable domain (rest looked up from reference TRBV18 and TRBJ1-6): NAGVMQNPRHLVRRRGQEARLRCSPMKGHSHVYWYRQLPEEGLKFMVYLQKENIIDESGMPKERFSAEFPKEGPSILRIQQVVRGDSAAYFCASSPLSYRDASPLHFGNGTRLTVT.

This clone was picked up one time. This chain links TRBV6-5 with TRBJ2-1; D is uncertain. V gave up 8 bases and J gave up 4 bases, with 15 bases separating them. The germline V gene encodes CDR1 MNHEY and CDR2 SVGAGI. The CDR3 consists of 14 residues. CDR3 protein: CASQMRAGYNEQFF. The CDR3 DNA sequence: TGTGCCAGCCAAATGAGAGCAGGATACAATGAGCAGTTCTTC.

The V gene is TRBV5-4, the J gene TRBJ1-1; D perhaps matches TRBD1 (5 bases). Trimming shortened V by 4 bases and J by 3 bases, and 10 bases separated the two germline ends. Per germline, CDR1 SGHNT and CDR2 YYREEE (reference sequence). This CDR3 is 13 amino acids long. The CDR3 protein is CASSIGQYTEAFF. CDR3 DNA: TGTGCCAGCAGCATAGGACAATACACTGAAGCTTTCTTT.

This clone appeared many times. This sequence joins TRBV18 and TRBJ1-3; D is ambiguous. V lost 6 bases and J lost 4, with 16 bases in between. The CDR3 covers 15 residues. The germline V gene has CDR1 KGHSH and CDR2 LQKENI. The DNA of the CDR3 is TGTGCCAGCTCGCCGACGGTAGCTCTGGGAAACACCATATATTTT. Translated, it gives CASSPTVALGNTIYF.